The source of this TCR beta chain is a study of blood T cell repertoires in COVID-19. Study details: COVID-19 samples collected from the United States, Italy and Spain covered acute and convalescent phases.

The protocol was immunoSEQ multiplex PCR, while the TCRdb copy is restricted to in-frame clones and leaves out a portion. Of around 130,000 clones listed, about 83% were seen once; the top ten hold 2% to 2.5%. The CDR3 is 18 residues long. V lost 3 bases and J lost 6; bases outside the gene matches: 16. CDR1 and CDR2 (germline): MGHRA, YSYEKL. Sequenced: peripheral blood. The J gene is TRBJ2-4, the V gene TRBV4-1; 8 bases map to TRBD1. The clonotype originates from a woman between 50 and 59 years old with acute or convalescent COVID-19. The CDR3 bases are TGCGCCAGCAGCCAGCAAGACTTACAGGGGGTCGACGCAAACATTCAGTACTTC. Translation gives CASSQQDLQGVDANIQYF.